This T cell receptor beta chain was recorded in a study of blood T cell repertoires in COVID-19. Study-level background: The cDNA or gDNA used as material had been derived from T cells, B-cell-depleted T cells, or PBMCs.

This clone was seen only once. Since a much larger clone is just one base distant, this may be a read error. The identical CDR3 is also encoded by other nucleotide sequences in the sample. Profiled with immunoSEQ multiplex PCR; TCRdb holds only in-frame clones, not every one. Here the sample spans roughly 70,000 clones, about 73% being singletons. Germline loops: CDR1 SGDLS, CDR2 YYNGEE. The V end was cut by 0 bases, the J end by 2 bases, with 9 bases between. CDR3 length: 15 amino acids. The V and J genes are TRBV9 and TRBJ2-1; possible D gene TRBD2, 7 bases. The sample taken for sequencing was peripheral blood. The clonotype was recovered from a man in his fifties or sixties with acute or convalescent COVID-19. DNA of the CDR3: TGTGCCAGCAGCGTAGCCGGGGGGCCCTACAATGAGCAGTTCTTC. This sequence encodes CASSVAGGPYNEQFF.